This T cell receptor (beta chain) is drawn from a study of T cells in Graves' hyperthyroidism and ophthalmopathy. RNA transcripts served as the template for amplifying TCR beta CDR3 regions. During a first-round RT-PCR of the TCR CDR3, the HTBI primer set was used. TCRdb re-analysed the multiplex PCR reads in MiXCR, keeping a single row per CDR3 protein. Of a few hundred thousand distinct CDR3 sequences in the sample, around 42% are singletons; the top ten hold around 7.7%. Worth noting for this clonotype: What it binds is unknown.

Study-wide findings and caveats: Ophthalmopathy, as predicted by the model, came a median roughly 6.5 months after the prediction. Classification by a 13 V-J model distinguished ophthalmopathy from stable hyperthyroidism.

The clonotype was recovered from a woman aged 18-30 years with Graves' hyperthyroidism. Input material: peripheral blood or thyroid tissue (not recorded which).

DNA of the CDR3: TGTGCCAGTAGTATGGACCTAGCGGGCACTAATAGCAATCAGCCCCAGCATTTT. The encoded protein is CASSMDLAGTNSNQPQHF. This chain links TRBV19 with TRBJ1-5; D is uncertain. Trimming took off 3 bases at V and 0 bases at J, with 18 bases between the two ends. Germline V gene lookup returns CDR1 LNHDA and CDR2 SQIVND (reference sequence). The CDR3 has 18 amino acids.